Below, 15 T cell receptor beta chains from the same sample are listed, as sequenced in a study of early T cells in non-severe SARS-CoV-2 infection. TCRdb recomputed calls from the 5' RACE reads with MiXCR, one row per CDR3 protein. In the table there are around 28,000 distinct CDR3 sequences, 4% to 4.5% of which are singletons. The sample was whole blood. These receptors came from an adult who was a healthcare worker with PCR-confirmed SARS-CoV-2 infection or an uninfected control (not recorded which).

This clonotype was seen more than once but under ten times. The chain couples TRBV3-1 to TRBJ2-7; the D is unclear. Trimming took off 1 base at V and 4 bases at J, with 5 bases between the two ends. Per the germline V gene, CDR1 is LGHDT and CDR2 is YNNKEL (reference sequence). The CDR3 has 12 amino acids. This CDR3 is CASSQVEYEQYF. DNA for the CDR3: TGTGCCAGCAGCCAAGTCGAGTACGAGCAGTACTTC.

This clonotype showed up many times. The chain combines TRBV11-2 with TRBJ2-5; no reliable D call. From germline, CDR1 is SGHAT and CDR2 FQNNGV. V was cut by 5 bases and J by 4 bases, with 11 bases left in between. This CDR3 comprises 13 residues. CDR3 sequence reads: CASSPRPGETQYF. The DNA of the CDR3 is TGTGCCAGCAGCCCACGTCCGGGAGAGACCCAGTACTTC.

This clonotype was observed at least ten times. V is TRBV7-9 and J is TRBJ2-3; TRBD1 agrees at 10 bases. The CDR3 runs 14 residues. Germline-derived CDR1 and CDR2 are SEHNR and FQNEAQ (reference sequence). Trimming at V came to 5 bases and at J to 5 bases, leaving 4 bases not matched to a gene. The DNA for the CDR3 is TGTGCCAGCAGCGAACGGGACAGGGGAGATACGCAGTATTTT. Translated: CASSERDRGDTQYF.

This clonotype was seen many times. The gene calls are TRBV27 and TRBJ2-7; D might be TRBD1 (6 bases). The germline CDR1 and CDR2 sequences are MNHEY and SMNVEV (reference sequence). The V end was cut by 6 bases, the J end by 2 bases, with 11 bases between. The CDR3 length is 13 residues. The CDR3 region has the DNA TGTGCCAGCAGACAGGGCGGAACCTACGAGCAGTACTTC. It translates to CASRQGGTYEQYF.

This clonotype was observed many times. This rearrangement joins TRBV28 to TRBJ2-7, with TRBD2 matching 12 bases. The V and J ends lost 1 base and 5 bases, in that order; junction bases with no gene match: 6. The CDR3 has 16 amino acids. Germline CDR1 MDHEN, CDR2 SYDVKM. The CDR3 reads CASSLFASGRGNEQYF. In nucleotides, the CDR3 is TGTGCCAGCAGTTTATTTGCTAGCGGGAGGGGTAACGAGCAGTACTTC.

This clonotype was recorded a few times. The chain is built from TRBV3-1 and TRBJ1-3, with 11 bases aligning to TRBD1. The CDR3 is 15 amino acids. Germline V lookup: CDR1 LGHDT, CDR2 YNNKEL (reference sequence). J lost 4 bases, V lost 4 bases, and 3 bases had no gene match. CDR3 sequence: CASSPDRGLGNTIYF. The CDR3 DNA is TGTGCCAGCAGCCCGGACAGGGGGCTAGGAAACACCATATATTTT.

Many counts were recorded for this clonotype. The chain employs TRBV2 and TRBJ2-7, with D possibly matching TRBD1 (5 bases). CDR1 is SNHLY, CDR2 FYNNEI, per germline. The CDR3 loop spans 14 amino acids. Trimming took off 6 bases at V and 3 bases at J, with 15 bases between the two ends. CDR3 region: CASSLQGQIYEQYF. The CDR3 nucleotides read TGTGCCAGCAGCCTACAAGGACAAATCTACGAGCAGTACTTC.

This clonotype was seen a handful of times. This chain joins TRBV21-1 and TRBJ1-5; TRBD1, the table's D call, was not compared with the DNA. TRBV21-1 corresponds to a pseudogene. This CDR3 is 18 amino acids long. This chain's CDR3 is CAGYRRDRGRRSNQPQHF. DNA for the CDR3: TGTGCCGGCTACCGCCGGGACAGGGGGCGCAGAAGCAATCAGCCCCAGCATTTT.

This clonotype came up many times. The chain links TRBV7-3 to TRBJ2-1, with TRBD1 matching 9 bases. The junction had 7 bases not matched to a gene; V was cut back by 6 bases and J by 7 bases. The germline gives CDR1 SGHTA, CDR2 FQGTGA. The CDR3 is 14 residues long. CDR3 nucleotide sequence: TGTGCCAGCAGACCTACAGGGGGCGGAAATGAGCAGTTCTTC. Protein: CASRPTGGGNEQFF.

This clonotype has at least ten counts. This CDR3 reads CASSGESRNTQYF. CDR3 DNA: TGTGCCAGCAGCGGAGAAAGTCGTAATACGCAGTATTTT. V and J are TRBV9 and TRBJ2-3, with D uncertain. V was shortened by 3 bases and J by 7 bases, with 12 bases between the two germline ends. In germline, CDR1 is SGDLS, CDR2 YYNGEE. The CDR3 totals 13 residues.

This clonotype was seen many times. CDR3 DNA sequence: TGTGCCTGGAGTACGGGTAACCAGCCCCAGCATTTT. This encodes CAWSTGNQPQHF. V gene TRBV30 combines with J gene TRBJ1-5; D remains ambiguous. The V gene lost 2 bases and the J gene lost 7 bases, with 9 bases spanning the gap. CDR3 length: 12 residues. Germline loops: CDR1 GTSNPN, CDR2 SVGIG (reference sequence).

The table lists this clonotype with many counts. The chain employs TRBV27 and TRBJ2-3; D gene unclear. Per germline, CDR1 MNHEY and CDR2 SMNVEV (reference sequence). CDR3 size: 10 residues. Trimming shortened V by 8 bases and J by 5 bases, and 5 bases separated the two germline ends. The CDR3 loop reads CASFGDTQYF. The CDR3 DNA sequence: TGTGCCAGCTTTGGAGATACGCAGTATTTT.

The table lists this clonotype with many counts. This chain joins TRBV28 and TRBJ1-5; D ambiguous. The CDR3 spans 16 residues. Germline loops: CDR1 MDHEN, CDR2 SYDVKM. V was clipped by 3 bases and J by 5 bases, with 17 bases between them. Written as DNA, the CDR3 is TGTGCCAGCAGTTTGGCGAAGAGGGTGAGGGATCAGCCCCAGCATTTT. Translating gives CASSLAKRVRDQPQHF. The variable domain in full, with the rest retrieved from reference TRBV28 and TRBJ1-5, is DVKVTQSSRYLVKRTGEKVFLECVQDMDHENMFWYRQDPGLGLRLIYFSYDVKMKEKGDIPEGYSVSREKKERFSLILESASTNQTSMYLCASSLAKRVRDQPQHFGDGTRLSIL.

This clonotype came up many times. CDR3: CSAGGSGRWSYNEQFF. The CDR3 DNA reads TGCAGTGCCGGGGGTAGCGGGAGGTGGTCCTACAATGAGCAGTTCTTC. The chain employs TRBV20-1 and TRBJ2-1; 10 nucleotides line up with TRBD2. With V trimmed by 6 bases and J by 1 base, 9 bases remained unmatched. There are 16 residues in the CDR3. The germline V gene has CDR1 DFQATT and CDR2 SNEGSKA (reference sequence).

V is TRBV7-8 and J is TRBJ2-3; the match to TRBD2 covers 9 bases. V was clipped by 5 bases and J by 1 base; unmatched bases: 7. The CDR3 contains 16 residues. Germline loops: CDR1 SGHVS, CDR2 FQNEAQ. The CDR3 bases are TGTGCCAGCAGCCCGTGGGCGGGAGGGCGCACAGATACGCAGTATTTT. Residues: CASSPWAGGRTDTQYF.